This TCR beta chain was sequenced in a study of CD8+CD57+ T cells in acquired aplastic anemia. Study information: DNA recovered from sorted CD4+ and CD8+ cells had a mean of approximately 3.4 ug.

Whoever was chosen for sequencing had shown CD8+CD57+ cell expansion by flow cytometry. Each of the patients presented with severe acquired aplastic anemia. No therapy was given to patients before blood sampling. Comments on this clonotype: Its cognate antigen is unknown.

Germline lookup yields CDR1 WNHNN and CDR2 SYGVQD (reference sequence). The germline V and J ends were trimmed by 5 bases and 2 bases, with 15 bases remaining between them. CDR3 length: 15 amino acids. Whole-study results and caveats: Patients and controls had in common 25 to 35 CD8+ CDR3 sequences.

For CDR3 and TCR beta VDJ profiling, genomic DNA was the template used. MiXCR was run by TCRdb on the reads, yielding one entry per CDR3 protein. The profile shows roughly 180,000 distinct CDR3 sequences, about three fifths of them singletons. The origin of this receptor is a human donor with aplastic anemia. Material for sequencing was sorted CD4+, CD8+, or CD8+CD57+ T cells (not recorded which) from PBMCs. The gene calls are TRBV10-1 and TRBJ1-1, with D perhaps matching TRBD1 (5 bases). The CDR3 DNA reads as TGCGCCAGCAGTCCAGTCGGGGGGGGTAACACTGAAGCTTTCTTT. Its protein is CASSPVGGGNTEAFF.